The 21 T cell receptor beta chains in this list originate from one sample, sequenced in a study of cytomegalovirus exposure and HLA in healthy donors. The PCR employed 60 Vbeta primers together with 13 Jbeta primers. Measured with immunoSEQ multiplex PCR; TCRdb has only the in-frame clones, and not every one. The table shows about 170,000 clones, with roughly 84% occurring only once. Sequencing was carried out using PBMCs. The receptors derive from a male donor in good health and CMV-seronegative.

The chain uses TRBV28 and TRBJ2-7; 8 bases align to TRBD1. Germline assignment: CDR1 MDHEN and CDR2 SYDVKM. Losses at the gene ends were 3 bases for V and 3 bases for J; bases not matched to a gene: 13. The CDR3 is 17 amino acids. CDR3 nucleotide sequence: TGTGCCAGCAGTTTTCCTAGGACAGGGCGAGGAAACTACGAGCAGTACTTC. It translates to CASSFPRTGRGNYEQYF. Full variable domain (rest looked up from reference TRBV28 and TRBJ2-7): DVKVTQSSRYLVKRTGEKVFLECVQDMDHENMFWYRQDPGLGLRLIYFSYDVKMKEKGDIPEGYSVSREKKERFSLILESASTNQTSMYLCASSFPRTGRGNYEQYFGPGTRLTVT.

CDR3 residues: CASSLGWANNEQFF. DNA for the CDR3: TGTGCCAGCAGCTTAGGCTGGGCTAACAATGAGCAGTTCTTC. The chain has TRBV11-3 and TRBJ2-1; the D is unclear. V was cut by 1 base and J by 5 bases, with 9 bases left in between. This CDR3 has 14 residues. The germline V gene encodes CDR1 SGHNT and CDR2 YENEEA.

The J gene is TRBJ2-2, the V gene TRBV7-2; 10 positions match TRBD1. CDR1 is SGHTA and CDR2 is FQGNSA in the germline V gene. J lost 3 bases, V lost 3 bases, and 7 bases had no gene match. The CDR3 consists of 17 residues. CDR3 loop: CASSFSIGTGDTGELFF. The CDR3 nucleotides read TGTGCCAGCAGCTTCAGCATAGGGACAGGGGACACCGGGGAGCTGTTTTTT.

This sequence joins TRBV7-9 and TRBJ2-4, with 9 bases matching TRBD1. The germline gives CDR1 SEHNR, CDR2 FQNEAQ (reference sequence). This CDR3 region has 17 residues. V gave up 1 base and J gave up 0 bases; unmatched junction bases: 4. The CDR3 is CASSLEGQGLAKNIQYF. The CDR3 DNA follows: TGTGCCAGCAGCTTAGAGGGACAGGGCTTAGCCAAAAACATTCAGTACTTC.

This clone was seen more than once but under ten times. The genes are TRBV28 and TRBJ1-3; 7 bases map to TRBD1. Germline CDR1 MDHEN, CDR2 SYDVKM. Trimming removed 7 bases from V and 4 bases from J; junction bases left unmatched: 10. The CDR3 runs 15 residues. The CDR3 spells CASTGPGGAGNTIYF. The DNA of the CDR3 is TGTGCCAGCACGGGACCAGGGGGTGCGGGAAACACCATATATTTT.

The CDR3 sequence is CASSLRGRYRLSGANVLTF. The CDR3 DNA reads as TGTGCCAGCAGCTTAAGGGGGCGCTACCGCCTCTCTGGGGCCAACGTCCTGACTTTC. The chain employs TRBV11-2 and TRBJ2-6, with 7 bases fitting TRBD1. Per the germline V gene, CDR1 is SGHAT and CDR2 is FQNNGV. This CDR3 spans 19 amino acids. After removal of 2 bases from V and 0 bases from J, the junction contained 10 bases not matched to a gene. Using reference TRBV11-2 and TRBJ2-6 for the parts outside the CDR3, the full variable domain is EAGVAQSPRYKIIEKRQSVAFWCNPISGHATLYWYQQILGQGPKLLIQFQNNGVVDDSQLPKDRFSAERLKGVDSTLKIQPAKLEDSAVYLCASSLRGRYRLSGANVLTFGAGSRLTVL.

V usage is TRBV7-3 and J usage is TRBJ2-2; 15 nucleotides align to TRBD2. CDR1 SGHTA and CDR2 FQGTGA come from the germline V gene. V shed 2 bases, J shed 7 bases, and the junction held 2 bases outside the gene matches. CDR3 length equals 16 residues. CDR3 in DNA: TGTGCCAGCAGCTTAGGGACTAGCGGGAGGAGCGGGGAGCTGTTTTTT. Its translation: CASSLGTSGRSGELFF.

This sequence joins TRBV27 and TRBJ2-5; 8 nucleotides match TRBD1. J lost 11 bases, V lost 6 bases, and 11 bases had no gene match. Germline values: CDR1 MNHEY, CDR2 SMNVEV (reference sequence). The CDR3 totals 13 residues. The CDR3: CASSFITGGEQYF. DNA for the CDR3: TGTGCCAGCAGCTTCATTACAGGGGGAGAGCAGTACTTC.

This clone has only a few counts. V usage is TRBV7-9 and J usage is TRBJ1-4; 7 bases are a match to TRBD1. The CDR3 spans 12 residues. Germline V gene lookup returns CDR1 SEHNR and CDR2 FQNEAQ (reference sequence). J gave up 11 bases and V 4 bases, and 4 bases lay outside the gene matches. In DNA form, the CDR3 reads TGTGCCAGCAGCTCAGACAGGGAGAAACTGTTTTTT. Translation gives CASSSDREKLFF.

The chain recombines TRBV29-1 with TRBJ1-2; D is uncertain. This CDR3 comprises 13 residues. From germline, CDR1 is SQVTM and CDR2 ANQGSEA. Trimming shortened V by 6 bases and J by 2 bases, and 13 bases separated the two germline ends. The DNA of the CDR3 is TGCAGCGTCACCCCCCGGTTAAACTATGGCTACACCTTC. Translation gives CSVTPRLNYGYTF.

V gene TRBV5-5 combines with J gene TRBJ1-1; D call uncertain. The CDR3 has 16 amino acids. V lost 0 bases, J lost 7 bases, and 19 bases lay in between. CDR1 is SGHKS and CDR2 is YYEKEE in the germline V gene (reference sequence). The CDR3 nucleotides are TGTGCCAGCAGCTTGGCAGGAGGAGTTTTGGGGTTTGAAGCTTTCTTT. This encodes CASSLAGGVLGFEAFF. The whole variable domain, remainder taken from reference TRBV5-5 and TRBJ1-1, is DAGVTQSPTHLIKTRGQQVTLRCSPISGHKSVSWYQQVLGQGPQFIFQYYEKEERGRGNFPDRFSARQFPNYSSELNVNALLLGDSALYLCASSLAGGVLGFEAFFGQGTRLTVV.

This chain uses TRBV28 with TRBJ2-1; TRBD2 matches at 8 bases. With 3 bases clipped from V and 6 bases from J, the junction kept 7 bases outside the gene matches. This CDR3 has 15 residues. The germline CDR1 and CDR2 sequences are MDHEN and SYDVKM. The chain's CDR3 is CASSLGTTSVNEQFF. DNA for the CDR3: TGTGCCAGCAGTTTGGGCACGACTAGCGTCAATGAGCAGTTCTTC.

V and J are TRBV9 and TRBJ1-1, with D possibly TRBD1 on 6 matching bases. Germline CDR1 reads SGDLS; CDR2 reads YYNGEE. Trimming took 6 bases from V and 6 from J, leaving 18 bases between them. The CDR3 totals 14 residues. CDR3 sequence: CASTAGTLGAEAFF. CDR3 sequence (DNA): TGTGCCAGCACCGCCGGGACACTGGGGGCTGAAGCTTTCTTT. The complete variable domain, with remaining parts taken from reference TRBV9 and TRBJ1-1, reads DSGVTQTPKHLITATGQRVTLRCSPRSGDLSVYWYQQSLDQGLQFLIQYYNGEERAKGNILERFSAQQFPDLHSELNLSSLELGDSALYFCASTAGTLGAEAFFGQGTRLTVV.

CDR3 amino acids: CAISELSDSSEQFF. The CDR3 coding sequence is TGTGCCATCAGTGAGTTAAGTGACTCCAGTGAGCAGTTCTTC. This chain uses TRBV10-3 with TRBJ2-1; D unclear. The CDR3 consists of 14 residues. V lost 1 base to trimming and J lost 9 bases, with 13 bases between them. From germline, CDR1 is ENHRY and CDR2 SYGVKD.

This clone was observed once. The chain uses TRBV27 and TRBJ1-2, with D perhaps TRBD1 (6 bases). The CDR3 is 14 amino acids. From germline, CDR1 is MNHEY and CDR2 SMNVEV (reference sequence). V gave up 2 bases and J gave up 4 bases, with 11 bases separating them. As DNA, the CDR3 is TGTGCCAGCAGTTTAAGGGGGACGGGCTATGGCTACACCTTC. Protein sequence: CASSLRGTGYGYTF.

The chain employs TRBV4-3 and TRBJ2-7; 8 bases match TRBD2. Germline assignment: CDR1 LGHNA and CDR2 YSLEER. V was clipped by 2 bases and J by 4 bases; unmatched bases: 7. There are 15 residues in the CDR3. CDR3 residues: CASSQQAGDSYEQYF. CDR3 in DNA: TGCGCCAGCAGCCAACAAGCGGGGGACTCTTACGAGCAGTACTTC.

This clone has just a few counts. This chain uses TRBV6-1 with TRBJ2-7; the D is unclear. There are 12 residues in the CDR3. CDR1 is MNHNS, CDR2 SASEGT, per germline. V was clipped by 7 bases and J by 4 bases, with 11 bases between them. The CDR3 loop reads CASTFPEYEQYF. The CDR3 region has the DNA TGTGCCAGCACATTCCCCGAGTACGAGCAGTACTTC.

V is TRBV19 and J is TRBJ1-1, with D maybe TRBD1 (5 bases). Trimming shortened V by 5 bases and J by 0 bases, and 19 bases separated the two germline ends. Germline V gene lookup returns CDR1 LNHDA and CDR2 SQIVND (reference sequence). The CDR3 spans 17 residues. CDR3 residues: CASSHKTTVRMNTEAFF. In DNA form, the CDR3 reads TGTGCCAGTAGTCATAAGACGACAGTACGCATGAACACTGAAGCTTTCTTT.

The rearrangement links TRBV7-9 to TRBJ1-2; weak D call: TRBD1 (5 bases). Trimming removed 1 base from V and 2 bases from J, with 14 bases in between. The CDR3 contains 16 residues. Germline assignment: CDR1 SEHNR and CDR2 FQNEAQ (reference sequence). The CDR3 spells CASSLDRGVFNYGYTF. The CDR3 DNA is TGTGCCAGCAGCTTAGACCGGGGGGTATTCAACTATGGCTACACCTTC.

This clone showed up just once. J is TRBJ1-1 and V is TRBV6-1, with D possibly TRBD1 on 5 matching bases. The germline V gene has CDR1 MNHNS and CDR2 SASEGT. This CDR3 is built from 13 residues. Trimming left V 4 bases short and J 3 bases short, with 9 bases between. CDR3 region: CASSVDSYTEAFF. DNA for the CDR3: TGTGCCAGCAGTGTAGACAGCTACACTGAAGCTTTCTTT.

This chain joins TRBV28 and TRBJ1-1; perhaps TRBD1 as D (5 bases). CDR1 is MDHEN and CDR2 is SYDVKM in the germline V gene. CDR3 size: 13 residues. Trimming cost V 8 bases and J 0 bases, with 10 bases left between them. CDR3 in DNA: TGTGCCAGCCTCGACAGTCTGAACACTGAAGCTTTCTTT. Its translation: CASLDSLNTEAFF.